This is a list of T cell receptor beta chains from one sample in a study of blood T cells in healthy people across ages. Using its own MiXCR run on the 5' RACE reads, TCRdb lists one record per CDR3 protein. The table includes around 970,000 distinct CDR3 sequences, roughly half detected once. What was sequenced was blood. The receptors originated from a woman aged 60 to 75 in good health. Both conserved end residues are part of each CDR3. The order of the fields is CDR3 length, V gene, J gene, CDR3 protein.

cdr3_length: 15; v_call: TRBV6-5; j_call: TRBJ2-3; cdr3_aa: CASSRAGSSTDTQYF
cdr3_length: 15; v_call: TRBV4-1; j_call: TRBJ1-6; cdr3_aa: CASSPVGLVNSPLHF
cdr3_length: 16; v_call: TRBV12-3/TRBV12-4; j_call: TRBJ2-7; cdr3_aa: CASSPPPRTGNYEQYF
cdr3_length: 18; v_call: TRBV5-1; j_call: TRBJ2-1; cdr3_aa: CASSGTGGRASAGNEQFF
cdr3_length: 17; v_call: TRBV20-1; j_call: TRBJ2-7; cdr3_aa: CSAKAAGGAGISYEQYF
cdr3_length: 16; v_call: TRBV3-1; j_call: TRBJ2-1; cdr3_aa: CASSQTSGRVNNEQFF
cdr3_length: 11; v_call: TRBV20-1; j_call: TRBJ2-7; cdr3_aa: CSAKAIYEQYF
cdr3_length: 16; v_call: TRBV7-2; j_call: TRBJ1-2; cdr3_aa: CASSLASGTGGGGYTF
cdr3_length: 11; v_call: TRBV28; j_call: TRBJ1-4; cdr3_aa: CASSWLEKLFF
cdr3_length: 12; v_call: TRBV5-1; j_call: TRBJ2-2; cdr3_aa: CASTQTTGELFF
cdr3_length: 15; v_call: TRBV12-3/TRBV12-4; j_call: TRBJ1-3; cdr3_aa: CASSRGESSGNTIYF
cdr3_length: 14; v_call: TRBV6-6; j_call: TRBJ2-1; cdr3_aa: CASSYFPTGNEQFF
cdr3_length: 13; v_call: TRBV28; j_call: TRBJ1-5; cdr3_aa: CASRQGVRQPQHF
cdr3_length: 16; v_call: TRBV5-1; j_call: TRBJ2-5; cdr3_aa: CASSLRGGTVQETQYF
cdr3_length: 21; v_call: TRBV11-1; j_call: TRBJ2-7; cdr3_aa: CASSSNDRGSVRRREAYEQYF
cdr3_length: 13; v_call: TRBV7-2; j_call: TRBJ1-1; cdr3_aa: CASARGVNTEAFF
cdr3_length: 15; v_call: TRBV21-1; j_call: TRBJ2-5; cdr3_aa: CASSKARYHLETQYF
cdr3_length: 16; v_call: TRBV7-2; j_call: TRBJ2-3; cdr3_aa: CASSPHNSGRGDTQYF
cdr3_length: 16; v_call: TRBV4-2; j_call: TRBJ2-6; cdr3_aa: CASSQDTYSGANVLTF
cdr3_length: 13; v_call: TRBV18; j_call: TRBJ2-1; cdr3_aa: CASSRDQSNEQFF